This T cell receptor beta chain was documented in a study of vaccination effects on CD4 cells after COVID-19. Clones were sequenced by immunoSEQ multiplex PCR, and TCRdb holds only the in-frame ones, with some missing. This table holds some 60,000 clones, nearly 80% found once. CDR1 and CDR2 (germline): MRHNA, SNTAGT. The junction had 10 bases not matched to a gene; V was cut back by 4 bases and J by 8 bases. The CDR3 has 15 amino acids. The authors isolated CD4+ T cells after around nine days of culture. Each participant was given two doses of one vaccine (BNT162b2 or mRNA-1273). The authors replaced half the medium with IL-2 medium on days 3 and 7. In regard to this clone: No antigen is known for it.

V gene TRBV6-4 combines with J gene TRBJ1-4, with TRBD1 identical over 7 bases. The source of this sequence is a human donor who received a COVID-19 vaccine. The specimen was CD4+ T cells from PBMCs cultured without peptide, collected after COVID-19 vaccination. The DNA for the CDR3 is TGTGCCAGCAGTGCCGACGACAGGGTCGGGGAAAAACTGTTTTTT. Encoded protein: CASSADDRVGEKLFF.